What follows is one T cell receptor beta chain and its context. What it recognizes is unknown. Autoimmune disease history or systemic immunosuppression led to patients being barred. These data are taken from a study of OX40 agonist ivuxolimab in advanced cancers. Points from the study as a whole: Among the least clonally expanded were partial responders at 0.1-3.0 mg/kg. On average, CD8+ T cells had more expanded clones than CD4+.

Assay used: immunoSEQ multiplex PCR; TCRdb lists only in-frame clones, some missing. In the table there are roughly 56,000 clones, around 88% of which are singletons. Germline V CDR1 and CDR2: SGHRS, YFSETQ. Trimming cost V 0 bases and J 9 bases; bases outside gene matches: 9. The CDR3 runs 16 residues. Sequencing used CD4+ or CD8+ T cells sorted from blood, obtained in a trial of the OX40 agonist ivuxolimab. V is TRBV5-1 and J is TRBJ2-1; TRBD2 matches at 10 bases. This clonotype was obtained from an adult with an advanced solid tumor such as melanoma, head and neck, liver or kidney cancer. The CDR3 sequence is CASSLADLAGVGEQFF. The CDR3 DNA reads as TGCGCCAGCAGCTTGGCGGATCTAGCGGGAGTGGGTGAGCAGTTCTTC. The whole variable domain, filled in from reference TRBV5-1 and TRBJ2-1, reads KAGVTQTPRYLIKTRGQQVTLSCSPISGHRSVSWYQQTPGQGLQFLFEYFSETQRNKGNFPGRFSGRQFSNSRSEMNVSTLELGDSALYLCASSLADLAGVGEQFFGPGTRLTVL.